The clone carrying this T cell receptor (beta chain) was seen a handful of times. Its target is not known. The V gene's germline CDR1 is KGHSH and CDR2 LQKENI. This CDR3 is 15 amino acids long. V gave up 5 bases and J gave up 5 bases; unmatched junction bases: 9. This specimen belongs to a study of T cell repertoires in cytomegalovirus infection. Study in general: Indications came from public TCR beta signatures; they pointed to CMV infection and to a matching HLA type.

TCRdb itself ran the reads through MiXCR, one entry per CDR3 protein. The sample records about 830,000 distinct CDR3 sequences, approximately 32% being singletons. This TCR was recovered from a human donor in good health (CMV status not recorded). Some clones in this sample may be carry-over from other donors' samples. The sample consisted of cultured CD8+ T cells from PBMCs, taken from culture after CMV antigen stimulation. This chain links TRBV18 with TRBJ2-3; 8 bases agree with TRBD2. CDR3 nucleotides: TGTGCCAGCTCATCAACCGGGGGGGCCGAAGATACGCAGTATTTT. Protein: CASSSTGGAEDTQYF.